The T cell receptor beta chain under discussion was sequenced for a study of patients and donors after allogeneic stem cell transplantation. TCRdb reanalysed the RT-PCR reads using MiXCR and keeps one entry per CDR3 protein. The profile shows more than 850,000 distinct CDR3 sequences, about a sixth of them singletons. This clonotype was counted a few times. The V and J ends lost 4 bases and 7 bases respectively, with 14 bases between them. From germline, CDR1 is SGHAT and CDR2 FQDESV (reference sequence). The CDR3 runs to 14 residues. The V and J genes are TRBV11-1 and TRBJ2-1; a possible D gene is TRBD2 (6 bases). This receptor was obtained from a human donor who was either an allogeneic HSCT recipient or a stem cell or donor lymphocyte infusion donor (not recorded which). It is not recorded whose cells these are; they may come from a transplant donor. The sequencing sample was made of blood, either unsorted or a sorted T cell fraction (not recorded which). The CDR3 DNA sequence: TGTGCCAGCAGCTCGGGGGTTTTGTCGAATGAGCAGTTCTTC. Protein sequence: CASSSGVLSNEQFF.